This TCR beta chain was sequenced in a study of control samples from healthy donors and cancer patients. The protocol was immunoSEQ multiplex PCR, while the TCRdb copy is restricted to in-frame clones and leaves out a portion. This table has some 120,000 clones, roughly nine tenths appearing once. Trimming took 5 bases from V and 10 from J; bases not matched to a gene: 8. In germline, CDR1 is MDHEN, CDR2 SYDVKM. The CDR3 is 15 residues long. The sequenced sample consisted of blood. The TCR sequence derives from a man aged 18 to 30 in good health. The rearrangement uses TRBV28 and TRBJ2-1; the match to TRBD2 covers 13 bases. CDR3 nucleotide sequence: TGTGCCAGCAGTCGGACTAGCGGGAGTCCGAGGGAGCAGTTCTTC. This translates into CASSRTSGSPREQFF.